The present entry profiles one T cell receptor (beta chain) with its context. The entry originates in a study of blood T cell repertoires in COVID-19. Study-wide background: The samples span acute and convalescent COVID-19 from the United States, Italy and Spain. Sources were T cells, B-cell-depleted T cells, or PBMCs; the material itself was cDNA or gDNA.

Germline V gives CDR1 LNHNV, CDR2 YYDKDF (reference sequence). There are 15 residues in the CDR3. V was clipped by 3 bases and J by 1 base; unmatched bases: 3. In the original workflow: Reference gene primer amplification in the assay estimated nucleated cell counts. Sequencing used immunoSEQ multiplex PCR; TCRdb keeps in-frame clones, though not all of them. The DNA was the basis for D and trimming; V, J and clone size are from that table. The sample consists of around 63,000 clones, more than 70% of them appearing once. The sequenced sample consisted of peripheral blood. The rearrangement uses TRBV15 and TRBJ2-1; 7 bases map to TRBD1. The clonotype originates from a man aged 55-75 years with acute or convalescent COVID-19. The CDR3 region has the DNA TGTGCCACCAGCAGGGACAGGCTTTCCTACAATGAGCAGTTCTTC. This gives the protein CATSRDRLSYNEQFF.